This T cell receptor (beta chain) stems from a study of cytomegalovirus exposure and HLA in healthy donors. The V and J ends lost 5 bases and 3 bases, in that order; junction bases with no gene match: 11. Germline loops: CDR1 LNHNV, CDR2 YYDKDF (reference sequence). This CDR3 has 17 residues. General observations from the study: V segments that were indistinguishable, TRBV6-2 and TRBV6-3 among them, were omitted from analysis.

Primers: 60 Vbeta forward and 13 Jbeta reverse. The assay was immunoSEQ multiplex PCR, and TCRdb's table has in-frame clones only and misses some. In the table there are fewer than 110,000 clones, 75% of which are singletons. At collection, donors were nominally healthy, but unrecorded immune exposures were probable. On this clone itself: Its antigen is not known.

V is TRBV15 and J is TRBJ1-5; 9 bases align to TRBD1. Sequencing used PBMCs. This receptor was identified in a man in his fifties or sixties in good health and CMV-seronegative. CDR3 sequence reads: CATSAHDRGSDNQPQHF. CDR3 nucleotides: TGTGCCACCAGCGCCCATGACAGGGGGAGTGACAATCAGCCCCAGCATTTT.